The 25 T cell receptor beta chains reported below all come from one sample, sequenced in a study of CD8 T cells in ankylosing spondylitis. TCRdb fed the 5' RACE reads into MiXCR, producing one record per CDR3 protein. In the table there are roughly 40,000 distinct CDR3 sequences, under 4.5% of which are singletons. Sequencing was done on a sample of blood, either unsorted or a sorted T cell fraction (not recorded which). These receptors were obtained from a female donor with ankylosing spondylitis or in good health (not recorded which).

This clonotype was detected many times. CDR3 sequence: CASSPRGGARDTEQYF. CDR3 DNA: TGTGCCAGCAGCCCGCGGGGGGGGGCCAGGGATACGGAGCAGTACTTC. The chain carries TRBV9 and TRBJ2-7; TRBD2 matches at 9 bases. The junction had 15 bases not matched to a gene; V was cut back by 4 bases and J by 7 bases. CDR3 length equals 16 residues. Germline CDR1 is SGDLS and CDR2 is YYNGEE.

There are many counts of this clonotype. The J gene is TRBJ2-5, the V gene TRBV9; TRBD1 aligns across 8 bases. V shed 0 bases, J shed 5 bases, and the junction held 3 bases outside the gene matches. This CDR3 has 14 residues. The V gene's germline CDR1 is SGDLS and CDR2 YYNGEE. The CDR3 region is CASSVDHRGETQYF. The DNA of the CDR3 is TGTGCCAGCAGCGTAGACCACAGGGGGGAGACCCAGTACTTC.

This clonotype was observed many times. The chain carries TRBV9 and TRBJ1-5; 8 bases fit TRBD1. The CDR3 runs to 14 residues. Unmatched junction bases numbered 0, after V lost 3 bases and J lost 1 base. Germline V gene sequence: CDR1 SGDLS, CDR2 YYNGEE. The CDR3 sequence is CASSGTGSNQPQHF. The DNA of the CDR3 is TGTGCCAGCAGCGGGACAGGGAGCAATCAGCCCCAGCATTTT.

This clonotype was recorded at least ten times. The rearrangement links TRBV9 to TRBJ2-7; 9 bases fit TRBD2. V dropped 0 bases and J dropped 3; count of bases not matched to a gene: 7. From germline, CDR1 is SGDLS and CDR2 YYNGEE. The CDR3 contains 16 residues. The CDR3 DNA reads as TGTGCCAGCAGCGTAGGAGCGGGGGGTCGAATCTACGAGCAGTACTTC. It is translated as CASSVGAGGRIYEQYF.

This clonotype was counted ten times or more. Written as DNA, the CDR3 is TGTGCCAGCAGCGCCGGAGTCGCCACCGAAAACATTCAGTACTTC. Protein: CASSAGVATENIQYF. The rearrangement links TRBV9 to TRBJ2-4; D call uncertain. From germline, CDR1 is SGDLS and CDR2 YYNGEE. Trimming pared 3 bases from V and 5 bases from J, leaving 15 bases between. CDR3 size: 15 residues.

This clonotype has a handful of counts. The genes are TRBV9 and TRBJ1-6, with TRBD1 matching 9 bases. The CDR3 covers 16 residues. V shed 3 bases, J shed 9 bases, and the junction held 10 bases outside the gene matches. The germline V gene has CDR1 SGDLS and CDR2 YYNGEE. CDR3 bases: TGTGCCAGCAGCGAGCGACAGGGGGTTAATACTTCACCCCTCCACTTT. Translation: CASSERQGVNTSPLHF.

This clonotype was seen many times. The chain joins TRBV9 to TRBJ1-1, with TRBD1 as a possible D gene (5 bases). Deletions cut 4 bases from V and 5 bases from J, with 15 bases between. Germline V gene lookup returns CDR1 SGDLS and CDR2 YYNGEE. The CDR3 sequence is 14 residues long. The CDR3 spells CASSPEDISTEAFF. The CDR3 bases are TGTGCCAGCAGCCCAGAGGACATTAGTACTGAAGCTTTCTTT.

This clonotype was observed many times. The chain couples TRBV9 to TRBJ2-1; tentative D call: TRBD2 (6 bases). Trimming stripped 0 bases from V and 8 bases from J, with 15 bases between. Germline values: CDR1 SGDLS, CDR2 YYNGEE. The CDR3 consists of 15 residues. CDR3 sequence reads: CASSVAPSTRDEQFF. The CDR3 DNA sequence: TGTGCCAGCAGCGTAGCGCCGTCGACTAGGGATGAGCAGTTCTTC.

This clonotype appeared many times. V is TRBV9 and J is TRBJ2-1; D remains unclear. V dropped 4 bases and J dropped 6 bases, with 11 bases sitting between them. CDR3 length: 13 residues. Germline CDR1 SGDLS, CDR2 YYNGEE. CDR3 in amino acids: CASSSSFVNEQFF. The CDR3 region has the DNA TGTGCCAGCAGCTCCTCCTTCGTCAATGAGCAGTTCTTC.

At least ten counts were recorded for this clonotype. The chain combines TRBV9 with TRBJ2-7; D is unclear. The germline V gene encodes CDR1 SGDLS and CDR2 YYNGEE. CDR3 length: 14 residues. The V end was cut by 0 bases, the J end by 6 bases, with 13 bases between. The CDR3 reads CASSVDPGSGEQYF. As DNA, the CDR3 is TGTGCCAGCAGCGTAGATCCGGGTTCAGGCGAGCAGTACTTC.

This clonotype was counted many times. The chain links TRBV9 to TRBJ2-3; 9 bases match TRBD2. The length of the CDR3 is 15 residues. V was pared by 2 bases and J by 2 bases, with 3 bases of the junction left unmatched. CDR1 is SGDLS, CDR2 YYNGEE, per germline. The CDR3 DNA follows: TGTGCCAGCAGCGTGAAGCGGGGGGTCACAGATACGCAGTATTTT. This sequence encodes CASSVKRGVTDTQYF.

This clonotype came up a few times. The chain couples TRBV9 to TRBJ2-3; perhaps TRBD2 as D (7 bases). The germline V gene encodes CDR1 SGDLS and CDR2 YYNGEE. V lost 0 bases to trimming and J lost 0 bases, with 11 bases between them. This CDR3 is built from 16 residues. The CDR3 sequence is CASSVAGGHSTDTQYF. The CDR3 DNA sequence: TGTGCCAGCAGCGTAGCGGGGGGACATAGCACAGATACGCAGTATTTT.

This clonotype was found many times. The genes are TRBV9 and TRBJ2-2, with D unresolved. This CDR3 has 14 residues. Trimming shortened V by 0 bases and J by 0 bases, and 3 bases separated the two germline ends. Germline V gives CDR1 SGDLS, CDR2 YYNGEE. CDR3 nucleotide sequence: TGTGCCAGCAGCGTAGGAGCGAACACCGGGGAGCTGTTTTTT. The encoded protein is CASSVGANTGELFF.

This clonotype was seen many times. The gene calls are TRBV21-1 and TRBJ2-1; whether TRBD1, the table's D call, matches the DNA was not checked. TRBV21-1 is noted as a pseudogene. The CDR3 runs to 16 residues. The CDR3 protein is CASSKVAGQGHNEQFF. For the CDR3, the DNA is TGTGCCAGCAGCAAAGTCGCGGGACAGGGACACAATGAGCAGTTCTTC.

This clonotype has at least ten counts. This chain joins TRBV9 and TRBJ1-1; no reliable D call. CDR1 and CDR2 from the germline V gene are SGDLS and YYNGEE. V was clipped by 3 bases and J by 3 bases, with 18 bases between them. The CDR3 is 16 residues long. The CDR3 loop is CASSARSTGVDTEAFF. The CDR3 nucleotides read TGTGCCAGCAGCGCAAGGAGCACCGGGGTGGACACTGAAGCTTTCTTT. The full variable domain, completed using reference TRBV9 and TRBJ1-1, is DSGVTQTPKHLITATGQRVTLRCSPRSGDLSVYWYQQSLDQGLQFLIQYYNGEERAKGNILERFSAQQFPDLHSELNLSSLELGDSALYFCASSARSTGVDTEAFFGQGTRLTVV.

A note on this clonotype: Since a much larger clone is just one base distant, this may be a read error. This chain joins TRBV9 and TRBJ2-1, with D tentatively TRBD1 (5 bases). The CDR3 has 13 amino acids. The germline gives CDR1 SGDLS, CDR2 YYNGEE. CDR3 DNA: TGTGTCAGCAGCGTCAGGGACTACAATGAGCAGTTCTTC. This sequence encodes CVSSVRDYNEQFF.

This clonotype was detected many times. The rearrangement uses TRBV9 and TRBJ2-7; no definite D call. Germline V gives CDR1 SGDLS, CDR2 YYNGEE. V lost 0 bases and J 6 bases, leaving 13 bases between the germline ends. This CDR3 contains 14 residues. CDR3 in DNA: TGTGCCAGCAGCGTAGAGTTAGCCCGCGGCGAGCAGTACTTC. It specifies CASSVELARGEQYF.

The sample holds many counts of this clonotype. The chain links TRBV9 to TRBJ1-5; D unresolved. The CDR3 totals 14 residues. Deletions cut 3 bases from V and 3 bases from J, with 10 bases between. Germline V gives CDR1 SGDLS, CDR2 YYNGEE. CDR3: CASSADGVNQPQHF. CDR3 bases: TGTGCCAGCAGCGCCGACGGTGTCAATCAGCCCCAGCATTTT. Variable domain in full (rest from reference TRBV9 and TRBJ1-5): DSGVTQTPKHLITATGQRVTLRCSPRSGDLSVYWYQQSLDQGLQFLIQYYNGEERAKGNILERFSAQQFPDLHSELNLSSLELGDSALYFCASSADGVNQPQHFGDGTRLSIL.

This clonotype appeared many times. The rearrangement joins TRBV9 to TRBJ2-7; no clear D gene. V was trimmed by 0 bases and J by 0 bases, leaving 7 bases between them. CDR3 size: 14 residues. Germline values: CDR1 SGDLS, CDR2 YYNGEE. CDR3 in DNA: TGTGCCAGCAGCGTAGTTATGGACTCCTACGAGCAGTACTTC. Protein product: CASSVVMDSYEQYF.

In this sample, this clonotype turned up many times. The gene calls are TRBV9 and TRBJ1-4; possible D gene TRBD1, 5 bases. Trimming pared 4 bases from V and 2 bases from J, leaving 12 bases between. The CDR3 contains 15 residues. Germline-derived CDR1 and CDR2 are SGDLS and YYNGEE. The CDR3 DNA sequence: TGTGCCAGCAGCCCGGGGGGGTCGACTAATGAAAAACTGTTTTTT. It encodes CASSPGGSTNEKLFF.

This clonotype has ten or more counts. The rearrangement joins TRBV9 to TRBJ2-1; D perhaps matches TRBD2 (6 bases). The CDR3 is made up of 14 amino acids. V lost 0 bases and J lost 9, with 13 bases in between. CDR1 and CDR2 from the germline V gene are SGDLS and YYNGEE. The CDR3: CASSVGLVEGEQFF. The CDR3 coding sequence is TGTGCCAGCAGCGTAGGACTAGTAGAGGGTGAGCAGTTCTTC.

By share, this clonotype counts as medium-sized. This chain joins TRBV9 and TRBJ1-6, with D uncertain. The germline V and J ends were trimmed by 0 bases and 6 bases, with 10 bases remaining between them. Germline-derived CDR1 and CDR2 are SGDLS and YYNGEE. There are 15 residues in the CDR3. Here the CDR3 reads CASSVGSSGNSPLHF. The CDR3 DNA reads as TGTGCCAGCAGCGTAGGCTCGTCAGGTAATTCACCCCTCCACTTT.

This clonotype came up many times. CDR3: CASSHSPAGGPEDTQYF. The CDR3 DNA reads TGTGCCAGCAGCCACTCTCCGGCGGGGGGGCCGGAAGATACGCAGTATTTT. J is TRBJ2-3 and V is TRBV9; TRBD2 agrees at 9 bases. CDR3 length: 17 residues. Germline V gives CDR1 SGDLS, CDR2 YYNGEE. V was pared by 4 bases and J by 5 bases, with 14 bases of the junction left unmatched.

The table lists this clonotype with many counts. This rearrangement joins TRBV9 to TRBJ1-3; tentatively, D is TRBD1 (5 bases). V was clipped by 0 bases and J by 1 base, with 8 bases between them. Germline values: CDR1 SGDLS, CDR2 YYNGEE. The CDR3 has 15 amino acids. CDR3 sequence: CASSVGGDSGNTIYF. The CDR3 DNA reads TGTGCCAGCAGCGTAGGAGGGGATTCTGGAAACACCATATATTTT.

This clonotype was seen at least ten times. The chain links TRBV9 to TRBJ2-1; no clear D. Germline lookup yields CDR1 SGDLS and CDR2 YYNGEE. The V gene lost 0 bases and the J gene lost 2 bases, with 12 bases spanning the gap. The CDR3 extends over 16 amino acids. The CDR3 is CASSVGDTITYNEQFF. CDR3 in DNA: TGTGCCAGCAGCGTAGGAGACACCATCACCTACAATGAGCAGTTCTTC.